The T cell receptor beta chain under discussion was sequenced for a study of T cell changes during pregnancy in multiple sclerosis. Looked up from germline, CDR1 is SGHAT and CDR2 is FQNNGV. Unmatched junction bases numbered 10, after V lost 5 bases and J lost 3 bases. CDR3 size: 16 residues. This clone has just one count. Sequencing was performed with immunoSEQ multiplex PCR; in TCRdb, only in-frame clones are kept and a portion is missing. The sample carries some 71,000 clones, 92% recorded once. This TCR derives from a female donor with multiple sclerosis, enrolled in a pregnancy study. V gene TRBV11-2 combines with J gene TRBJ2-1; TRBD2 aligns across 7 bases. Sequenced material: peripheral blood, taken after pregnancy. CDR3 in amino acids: CASSPVPSGIYNEQFF. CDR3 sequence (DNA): TGTGCCAGCAGCCCTGTCCCTAGCGGAATCTACAATGAGCAGTTCTTC.